Shown below are 23 T cell receptor beta chains from a single sample sequenced in a study of T cell responses to AZD1222 COVID-19 vaccine. Generated by immunoSEQ multiplex PCR, the TCRdb table keeps only in-frame clones and is missing some. The sample holds fewer than 150,000 clones, 88% seen once. The input for sequencing was peripheral blood, taken on day 0 of AZD1222 vaccination. These receptors originate from an adult in good health.

This chain uses TRBV5-1 with TRBJ2-1; 14 nucleotides match TRBD2. V shed 4 bases and J 12 bases; nucleotides not matched to a gene: 9. Germline V gives CDR1 SGHRS, CDR2 YFSETQ. This CDR3 region has 15 residues. CDR3 in amino acids: CASSGGLAGGLGQFF. CDR3 coding DNA: TGCGCCAGCAGCGGCGGACTAGCGGGAGGCCTTGGGCAGTTCTTC.

This chain uses TRBV18 with TRBJ2-7; 8 nucleotides line up with TRBD2. Losses at the gene ends were 3 bases for V and 2 bases for J; bases not matched to a gene: 6. The CDR3 is made up of 15 amino acids. Germline V lookup: CDR1 KGHSH, CDR2 LQKENI. Here the CDR3 reads CASSPPLAGTYEQYF. The CDR3, as DNA: TGTGCCAGCTCACCCCCCTTAGCGGGGACCTACGAGCAGTACTTC.

This chain connects TRBV6-5 to TRBJ2-3; TRBD2 matches 10 bases. Germline CDR1 is MNHEY and CDR2 is SVGAGI. Germline trimming cut 6 bases from V and 14 bases from J; bases unmatched to any gene: 5. The CDR3 has 11 amino acids. This chain's CDR3 is CASRLSGGTYF. The CDR3 DNA sequence: TGTGCCAGCAGGCTTAGCGGGGGGACGTATTTT.

The rearrangement joins TRBV10-1 to TRBJ2-1; the D is unclear. CDR1 WNHNN and CDR2 SYGVQD come from the germline V gene (reference sequence). The V end lost 3 bases, the J end lost 1 base, and 10 bases lay between the germline ends. The CDR3 extends over 15 amino acids. In DNA form, the CDR3 reads TGCGCCAGCAGTGACGGCCTCGGGTCCTACAATGAGCAGTTCTTC. As protein: CASSDGLGSYNEQFF.

The table lists this clone with a count of one. V usage is TRBV10-3 and J usage is TRBJ1-5; D is perhaps TRBD1 (5 bases). Per germline, CDR1 ENHRY and CDR2 SYGVKD. This CDR3 is 15 amino acids long. The V and J ends lost 3 bases and 6 bases respectively, with 15 bases between them. The CDR3 sequence: CAISELQGDSQPQHF. CDR3 nucleotide sequence: TGTGCCATCAGTGAATTGCAAGGGGATAGTCAGCCCCAGCATTTT.

V usage is TRBV19 and J usage is TRBJ2-4; the D gene is possibly TRBD2 (6 bases). The CDR3 is 15 residues long. V lost 3 bases, J lost 3 bases, and 12 bases lay in between. The germline gives CDR1 LNHDA, CDR2 SQIVND (reference sequence). The CDR3 DNA follows: TGTGCCAGTAGTATCACGGGAGATGGCAAAAACATTCAGTACTTC. This translates into CASSITGDGKNIQYF.

V gene TRBV24-1 combines with J gene TRBJ2-5, with unresolved D. V gave up 4 bases and J gave up 4 bases, with 9 bases separating them. This CDR3 contains 13 residues. Germline values: CDR1 KGHDR, CDR2 SFDVKD. CDR3 sequence reads: CATSEAFAETQYF. The CDR3 DNA follows: TGTGCCACCAGTGAGGCTTTTGCAGAGACCCAGTACTTC.

The J gene is TRBJ2-2, the V gene TRBV7-7, with a possible D match to TRBD2 (6 bases). CDR1 and CDR2 from the germline V gene are SSHAT and FNYEAQ (reference sequence). The CDR3 has 16 amino acids. V dropped 5 bases and J dropped 3 bases, with 16 bases sitting between them. CDR3 sequence reads: CASSPLGGFDTGELFF. Here the CDR3 DNA reads TGTGCCAGCAGCCCTCTGGGAGGCTTTGACACCGGGGAGCTGTTTTTT.

This chain connects TRBV5-4 to TRBJ1-4, with TRBD1 matching 9 bases. The germline gives CDR1 SGHNT, CDR2 YYREEE (reference sequence). The CDR3 sequence is 15 residues long. The V segment lost 0 bases and the J segment 7 bases; nucleotides outside the gene matches: 4. CDR3 loop: CASSLAGQGSEKLFF. For the CDR3, the DNA is TGTGCCAGCAGCTTGGCGGGACAGGGAAGTGAAAAACTGTTTTTT.

The sample holds a few counts of this clone. The chain joins TRBV18 to TRBJ1-1; D might be TRBD1 (5 bases). Deletions cut 2 bases from V and 4 bases from J, with 14 bases between. This CDR3 has 15 amino acids. Per the germline V gene, CDR1 is KGHSH and CDR2 is LQKENI. The CDR3 coding sequence is TGTGCCAGCTCACCAACCCAGGGCAAATTCACTGAAGCTTTCTTT. It yields the protein CASSPTQGKFTEAFF. Full variable domain (outside the CDR3, taken from reference TRBV18 and TRBJ1-1): NAGVMQNPRHLVRRRGQEARLRCSPMKGHSHVYWYRQLPEEGLKFMVYLQKENIIDESGMPKERFSAEFPKEGPSILRIQQVVRGDSAAYFCASSPTQGKFTEAFFGQGTRLTVV.

This clone occurred a few times. The chain has TRBV19 and TRBJ1-6; TRBD1 might be the D (5 bases). Germline CDR1 LNHDA, CDR2 SQIVND (reference sequence). Between the trimmed V and J ends, which lost 10 bases and 6 bases, there was a span of 16 bases. The CDR3 consists of 14 residues. CDR3 sequence reads: CATVGEAANSPLHF. In DNA, the CDR3 is TGTGCCACCGTAGGGGAGGCAGCTAATTCACCCCTCCACTTT.

This clone appeared a single time. The identical CDR3 is also encoded by other nucleotide sequences in the sample. The chain uses TRBV19 and TRBJ1-5; 7 bases agree with TRBD1. V was pared by 3 bases and J by 7 bases, with 6 bases of the junction left unmatched. The CDR3 spans 14 residues. From germline, CDR1 is LNHDA and CDR2 SQIVND (reference sequence). The CDR3 region is CASSISGGGQPQHF. CDR3 nucleotides: TGTGCCAGTAGTATTTCAGGGGGAGGGCAGCCCCAGCATTTT.

This clone was seen a few times. This chain connects TRBV15 to TRBJ2-2; TRBD2 agrees at 9 bases. After removal of 3 bases from V and 3 bases from J, the junction contained 2 bases not matched to a gene. CDR1 is LNHNV, CDR2 YYDKDF, per germline (reference sequence). CDR3 length equals 15 residues. The CDR3 region is CATSSSGSYTGELFF. The CDR3 nucleotides read TGTGCCACCAGCAGTAGCGGGAGCTACACCGGGGAGCTGTTTTTT.

This sequence joins TRBV7-2 and TRBJ2-1; 12 bases fit TRBD2. The CDR3 contains 17 residues. Trimming cost V 6 bases and J 10 bases; bases outside gene matches: 16. The germline CDR1 and CDR2 sequences are SGHTA and FQGNSA. The CDR3 DNA follows: TGTGCCAGCAGACAATCATCTAGCGGGAGGGAAAGAGGGGAGCAGTTCTTC. It codes for CASRQSSSGRERGEQFF.

The chain recombines TRBV5-5 with TRBJ1-5, with D hard to call. The CDR3 loop spans 14 amino acids. The germline V gene encodes CDR1 SGHKS and CDR2 YYEKEE (reference sequence). Trimming cost V 5 bases and J 4 bases, with 13 bases left between them. CDR3 residues: CASRDGGVNQPQHF. In DNA, the CDR3 is TGTGCCAGCAGGGATGGTGGGGTGAATCAGCCCCAGCATTTT.

The J gene is TRBJ1-1, the V gene TRBV2; D possibly corresponds to TRBD1 (5 bases). There are 13 residues in the CDR3. Trimming removed 2 bases at V and 4 bases at J, with 8 bases between. The germline V gene has CDR1 SNHLY and CDR2 FYNNEI. The CDR3 coding sequence is TGTGCCAGCAGTGAAAGTGGGGGCACTGAAGCTTTCTTT. This gives the protein CASSESGGTEAFF.

The chain uses TRBV18 and TRBJ1-2, with D perhaps matching TRBD1 (6 bases). The CDR3 is 15 amino acids. V was clipped by 2 bases and J by 8 bases, with 18 bases between them. CDR1 KGHSH and CDR2 LQKENI come from the germline V gene. CDR3 amino acids: CASSPSEGEVRGYTF. The CDR3 DNA reads TGTGCCAGCTCACCATCCGAGGGGGAAGTTCGGGGCTACACCTTC.

The chain combines TRBV2 with TRBJ2-2; TRBD2 matches at 10 bases. This CDR3 has 16 residues. V trimming: 1 base; J trimming: 6 bases; junction bases outside the gene matches: 5. CDR1 and CDR2 (germline): SNHLY, FYNNEI. The CDR3 DNA sequence: TGTGCCAGCAGTGAAGTCGGGACTAGCGCCCCCGGGGAGCTGTTTTTT. Translated, it gives CASSEVGTSAPGELFF.

J is TRBJ2-7 and V is TRBV3-1 (or the pseudogene TRBV3-2); TRBD2 is a possible D gene (5 bases). CDR3 length: 15 amino acids. Trimming removed 0 bases at V and 1 base at J, with 10 bases between. Germline CDR1 reads LGHDT; CDR2 reads YNNKEL (reference sequence). CDR3 sequence (DNA): TGTGCCAGCAGCCAAGACGGGCTAGCATCCTACGAGCAGTACTTC. This codes for CASSQDGLASYEQYF.

The J gene is TRBJ1-5, the V gene TRBV15, with a possible D match to TRBD1 (5 bases). V was shortened by 0 bases and J by 6 bases, with 9 bases between the two germline ends. CDR3 size: 14 residues. The germline CDR1 and CDR2 sequences are LNHNV and YYDKDF (reference sequence). The CDR3 spells CATSREGGSQPQHF. CDR3 nucleotide sequence: TGTGCCACCAGCAGAGAGGGGGGGAGTCAGCCCCAGCATTTT.

This chain uses TRBV30 with TRBJ2-4; 7 bases are a match to TRBD1. CDR3 length equals 13 residues. The V gene end was trimmed by 2 bases and the J gene end by 15 bases; junction bases not matched to a gene: 13. Germline CDR1 GTSNPN, CDR2 SVGIG (reference sequence). CDR3 residues: CAWSPLGQVSGYF. The CDR3 nucleotides read TGTGCCTGGAGTCCGCTAGGACAGGTATCAGGGTACTTC.

This chain joins TRBV10-3 and TRBJ1-2, with TRBD1 identical over 10 bases. The germline V gene encodes CDR1 ENHRY and CDR2 SYGVKD. The CDR3 runs to 20 residues. V lost 0 bases, J lost 7 bases, and 20 bases stayed unmatched. CDR3 in amino acids: CAISESFQKSIGQGVSGYTF. DNA of the CDR3: TGTGCCATCAGTGAGTCGTTCCAGAAGTCTATTGGACAGGGGGTTTCTGGCTACACCTTC.

The chain is built from TRBV19 and TRBJ2-2; 9 bases agree with TRBD1. Germline CDR1 LNHDA, CDR2 SQIVND (reference sequence). The CDR3 has 15 residues. V lost 6 bases and J lost 5; bases outside the gene matches: 7. The CDR3 loop reads CASRRGQGTTGELFF. DNA for the CDR3: TGTGCCAGTAGAAGGGGACAGGGTACGACCGGGGAGCTGTTTTTT. The whole variable domain, remainder taken from reference TRBV19 and TRBJ2-2, is DGGITQSPKYLFRKEGQNVTLSCEQNLNHDAMYWYRQDPGQGLRLIYYSQIVNDFQKGDIAEGYSVSREKKESFPLTVTSAQKNPTAFYLCASRRGQGTTGELFFGEGSRLTVL.